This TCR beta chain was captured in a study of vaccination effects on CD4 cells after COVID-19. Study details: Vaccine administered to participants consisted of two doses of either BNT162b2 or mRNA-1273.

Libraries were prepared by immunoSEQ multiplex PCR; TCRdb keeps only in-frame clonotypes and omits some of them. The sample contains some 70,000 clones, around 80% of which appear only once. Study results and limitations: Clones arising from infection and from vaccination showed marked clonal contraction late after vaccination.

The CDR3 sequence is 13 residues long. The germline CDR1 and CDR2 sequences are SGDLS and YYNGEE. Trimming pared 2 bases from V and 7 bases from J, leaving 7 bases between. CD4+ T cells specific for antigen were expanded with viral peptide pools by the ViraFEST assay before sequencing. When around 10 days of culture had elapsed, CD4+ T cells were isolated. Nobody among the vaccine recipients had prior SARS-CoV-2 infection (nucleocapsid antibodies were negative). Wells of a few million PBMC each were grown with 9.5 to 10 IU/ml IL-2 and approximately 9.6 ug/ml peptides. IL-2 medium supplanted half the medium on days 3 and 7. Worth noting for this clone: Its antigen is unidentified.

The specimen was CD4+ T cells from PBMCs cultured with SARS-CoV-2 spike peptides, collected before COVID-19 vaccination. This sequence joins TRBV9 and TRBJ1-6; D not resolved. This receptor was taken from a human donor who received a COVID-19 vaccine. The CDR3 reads CASSVTGNSPLHF. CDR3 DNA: TGTGCCAGCAGCGTTACGGGGAATTCACCCCTCCACTTT.